These 9 T cell receptor beta chains share one sample of origin, sequenced in a study of early T cells in non-severe SARS-CoV-2 infection. Each CDR3 protein is one row after TCRdb ran MiXCR on the 5' RACE reads. The sample yields tens of thousands of distinct CDR3 sequences, over 13% seen once. Sequencing was carried out using whole blood. These receptors came from an adult who was a healthcare worker with PCR-confirmed SARS-CoV-2 infection or an uninfected control (not recorded which).

The chain links TRBV7-2 to TRBJ2-7, with D perhaps matching TRBD2 (5 bases). The CDR3 is made up of 14 amino acids. Germline loops: CDR1 SGHTA, CDR2 FQGNSA. V was shortened by 3 bases and J by 2 bases, with 11 bases between the two germline ends. This chain's CDR3 is CASSFFGGPYEQYF. The DNA for the CDR3 is TGTGCCAGCAGCTTTTTCGGCGGGCCCTACGAGCAGTACTTC.

The chain links TRBV30 to TRBJ1-2; D not resolved. CDR3 length: 13 residues. V was clipped by 2 bases and J by 7 bases, with 14 bases between them. Germline values: CDR1 GTSNPN, CDR2 SVGIG (reference sequence). The CDR3 nucleotides are TGTGCCTGGAGTCCTCGCTATAAGGTTGGCTACACCTTC. Translation gives CAWSPRYKVGYTF.

This clonotype has at least ten counts. V gene TRBV4-2 combines with J gene TRBJ2-5; TRBD2 aligns across 8 bases. V shed 1 base and J 4 bases; nucleotides not matched to a gene: 11. From germline, CDR1 is LGHNA and CDR2 YNFKEQ. The length of the CDR3 is 17 residues. Here the CDR3 DNA reads TGTGCCAGCAGCCAAGGCCGACTAGCGAACCCCTCAGAGACCCAGTACTTC. Amino acid sequence: CASSQGRLANPSETQYF.

This clonotype was detected a few times. V is TRBV5-5 and J is TRBJ2-7, with a tentative D call TRBD2 (6 bases). This CDR3 comprises 15 residues. Deletions cut 3 bases from V and 9 bases from J, with 22 bases between. Germline CDR1 is SGHKS and CDR2 is YYEKEE (reference sequence). The CDR3 region is CASSWDFDYYRGQYF. The CDR3 DNA sequence: TGTGCCAGCAGCTGGGACTTTGACTACTACAGAGGGCAGTACTTC.

This clonotype was seen more than once but under ten times. The chain employs TRBV27 and TRBJ2-7; D is perhaps TRBD1 (6 bases). There are 16 residues in the CDR3. Looked up from germline, CDR1 is MNHEY and CDR2 is SMNVEV (reference sequence). V was cut by 4 bases and J by 3 bases, with 19 bases left in between. This chain's CDR3 is CASSYSTGTLDYEQYF. Here the CDR3 DNA reads TGTGCCAGCAGTTACTCGACCGGGACACTAGACTACGAGCAGTACTTC.

This sequence joins TRBV5-1 and TRBJ2-3; D is perhaps TRBD1 or TRBD2 (5 bases each). Trimming removed 3 bases from V and 7 bases from J, with 15 bases in between. From germline, CDR1 is SGHRS and CDR2 YFSETQ. This CDR3 is built from 14 residues. The CDR3 here is CASSWGIPRNTQYF. The CDR3 nucleotides read TGCGCCAGCAGCTGGGGGATACCCAGGAATACGCAGTATTTT.

This sequence joins TRBV12-3 or TRBV12-4 and TRBJ2-1, with a possible D match to TRBD1 (6 bases). Deletions cut 7 bases from V and 0 bases from J, with 16 bases between. This CDR3 spans 16 amino acids. The CDR3 protein is CASILTGSSSYNEQFF. The CDR3 region has the DNA TGTGCCAGCATCCTCACAGGGTCCAGCTCCTACAATGAGCAGTTCTTC.

This clonotype occurred many times. V usage is TRBV19 and J usage is TRBJ1-5, with 7 nucleotides matching TRBD1. The CDR3 contains 14 residues. The J segment lost 2 bases and the V segment lost 8 bases, leaving 6 bases of the junction unmatched. Looked up from germline, CDR1 is LNHDA and CDR2 is SQIVND (reference sequence). DNA of the CDR3: TGTGCCAGTGCCACTACAGGGGGCAATCAGCCCCAGCATTTT. It translates to CASATTGGNQPQHF.

The sample holds a few counts of this clonotype. This chain links TRBV6-4 with TRBJ2-6; D call uncertain. There are 16 residues in the CDR3. CDR1 MRHNA and CDR2 SNTAGT come from the germline V gene. Trimming removed 8 bases at V and 0 bases at J, with 14 bases between. The CDR3 DNA is TGTGCCAGCTCGCCAGGCGTAAGCTCTGGGGCCAACGTCCTGACTTTC. Its translation: CASSPGVSSGANVLTF.